Listed below are T cell receptor beta chains from one sample, sequenced in a study of cytomegalovirus exposure and HLA in healthy donors. Assay used: immunoSEQ multiplex PCR; TCRdb lists only in-frame clones, some missing. The data show roughly 220,000 clones, and the top ten clones hold about 1%. Sequencing was done on a sample of PBMCs. These receptors were obtained from a girl aged 2 to 9 in good health and CMV-seropositive. CDR3s include the opening cysteine and the closing phenylalanine or tryptophan. The D gene is left open where the match is weak.

TRBJ2-7 - TRBV4-2 CASNQVRSSYEQYF TGTGCCAGCAACCAAGTCCGCAGCTCCTACGAGCAGTACTTC
TRBJ1-4 - TRBV27 CASSRGQLNEKLFF TGTGCCAGCAGTAGGGGACAACTTAATGAAAAACTGTTTTTT
TRBJ2-7 TRBD2 TRBV13 CALPSGRGNYEQYF TGTGCCCTCCCGAGCGGGAGAGGGAACTACGAGCAGTACTTC
TRBJ2-7 TRBD2 TRBV28 CASSFWREDGYEQYF TGTGCCAGCAGTTTTTGGCGGGAGGATGGCTACGAGCAGTACTTC
TRBJ1-5 - TRBV19 CASSNWGPGPQHF TGTGCCAGTAGTAACTGGGGCCCTGGGCCCCAGCATTTT
TRBJ2-7 TRBD2 TRBV5-5 CASMGGVRNEQYF TGTGCCAGCATGGGGGGGGTTCGGAACGAGCAGTACTTC
TRBJ2-1 TRBD1 TRBV5-8 CATSQDRDNEQFF TGTGCCACCAGCCAGGACAGGGACAATGAGCAGTTCTTC
TRBJ1-3 - TRBV5-5 CASSLVGAGNTIYF TGTGCCAGCAGCTTGGTAGGGGCCGGAAACACCATATATTTT
TRBJ2-4 - TRBV5-5 CASSLGAGGFNIQYF TGTGCCAGCAGCTTGGGGGCAGGGGGGTTTAACATTCAGTACTTC
TRBJ2-1 TRBD1 TRBV27 CASSLITGGADEQFF TGTGCCAGCAGTTTAATTACAGGGGGCGCCGATGAGCAGTTCTTC
TRBJ1-4 - TRBV28 CASSYVTGTNEKLFF TGTGCCAGCAGTTATGTGACGGGGACTAATGAAAAACTGTTTTTT
TRBJ1-5 - TRBV2 CASSILPTGDSNQPQHF TGTGCCAGCAGTATACTACCTACAGGAGATAGCAATCAGCCCCAGCATTTT
TRBJ2-7 - TRBV27 CASSPTSIETYEQYF TGTGCCAGCAGTCCTACTAGTATAGAAACCTACGAGCAGTACTTC
TRBJ2-2 - TRBV10-2 CASSPGWNTGELFF TGCGCCAGCAGTCCAGGGTGGAACACCGGGGAGCTGTTTTTT
TRBJ2-4 - TRBV4-2 CASSQVDRGAAKNIQYF TGTGCCAGCAGCCAAGTCGACAGAGGTGCGGCCAAAAACATTCAGTACTTC
TRBJ2-7 TRBD2 TRBV7-2 CASRLAGTSYEQYF TGTGCCAGCAGGCTAGCGGGAACTTCCTACGAGCAGTACTTC
TRBJ2-7 - TRBV5-1 CASSFGGSYEQYF TGCGCCAGCAGCTTTGGCGGCTCCTACGAGCAGTACTTC
TRBJ2-3 - TRBV5-6 CASSSPYRTGTDTQYF TGTGCCAGCAGCTCGCCCTACAGGACCGGCACAGATACGCAGTATTTT
TRBJ2-7 - TRBV2 CASSLAVYEQYF TGTGCCAGCTCTTTAGCGGTCTACGAGCAGTACTTC
TRBJ1-1 TRBD1 TRBV4-1 CASSQSTGQNTEAFF TGCGCCAGCAGCCAATCGACAGGGCAGAACACTGAAGCTTTCTTT
TRBJ2-1 TRBD1 TRBV19 CATHLTGVSVYNEQFF TGTGCCACCCATCTTACAGGGGTAAGCGTCTACAATGAGCAGTTCTTC
TRBJ2-5 TRBD2 TRBV6-5 CASRPTSGIQETQYF TGTGCCAGCAGGCCGACTAGCGGGATACAAGAGACCCAGTACTTC
TRBJ2-3 - TRBV28 CASSPGTNTQYF TGTGCCAGCAGCCCCGGGACAAATACGCAGTATTTT
TRBJ2-5 TRBD1 TRBV5-1 CASSFSVGQGLRETQYF TGCGCCAGCAGCTTTTCGGTCGGACAGGGTCTTCGAGAGACCCAGTACTTC
TRBJ1-4 TRBD1 TRBV6-1 CASSEALGTGIEKLFF TGTGCCAGCAGTGAAGCGCTTGGGACAGGTATTGAAAAACTGTTTTTT
TRBJ2-7 - TRBV19 CASSNQDRGYEQYF TGTGCCAGTAGTAATCAGGACAGAGGATACGAGCAGTACTTC
TRBJ1-1 TRBD1 TRBV4-1 CASSQDLGGVGNTEAFF TGCGCCAGCAGCCAAGATCTAGGGGGCGTCGGGAACACTGAAGCTTTCTTT
TRBJ2-5 - TRBV12-2 CASRLPVGGEVEETQYF TGTGCAAGTCGCTTACCCGTCGGGGGGGAGGTGGAAGAGACCCAGTACTTC
TRBJ2-7 TRBD2 TRBV6-6 CASRTGGPTYEQYF TGTGCCAGCAGAACGGGAGGCCCCACCTACGAGCAGTACTTC
TRBJ2-3 - TRBV18 CASSPQAPRDTQYF TGTGCCAGCTCACCACAAGCGCCCCGCGATACGCAGTATTTT
TRBJ2-1 TRBD1 TRBV29-1 CSVDPRDRFYNEQFF TGCAGCGTGGACCCCCGGGACAGATTCTACAATGAGCAGTTCTTC
TRBJ1-6 - TRBV6-5 CASSYSSVDNSPLHF TGTGCCAGCAGTTACTCCTCAGTGGATAATTCACCCCTCCACTTT
TRBJ1-4 - TRBV18 CASSPIVSTTNEKLFF TGTGCCAGCTCACCTATCGTTAGCACAACTAATGAAAAACTGTTTTTT
TRBJ2-1 - TRBV4-1 CASSQEKGAGLEGQLVF TGCGCCAGCAGCCAAGAGAAGGGGGCGGGGTTAGAAGGGCAGTTGGTCTTC
TRBJ2-7 TRBD2 TRBV4-1 CASPAPGRAYEQYF TGCGCCAGCCCTGCTCCAGGGAGGGCCTACGAGCAGTACTTC
TRBJ2-2 - TRBV14 CASSRRLRNTGELFF TGTGCCAGCAGCCGGCGGCTGCGGAACACCGGGGAGCTGTTTTTT
TRBJ1-3 - TRBV6-1 CASSEGHSGNTIYF TGTGCCAGCAGTGAGGGACACTCTGGAAACACCATATATTTT
TRBJ2-5 - TRBV28 CASSLVGRRTQYF TGTGCCAGCAGTTTAGTGGGCCGTCGGACCCAGTACTTC
TRBJ2-2 - TRBV7-9 CASSLDRVLVNGELFF TGTGCCAGCAGCTTAGACAGGGTTTTGGTGAACGGGGAGCTGTTTTTT
TRBJ2-1 TRBD2 TRBV6-1 CASRQLAGVPNEQFF TGTGCCAGCAGGCAACTAGCGGGAGTTCCCAATGAGCAGTTCTTC
TRBJ2-2 - TRBV30 CAWSVLVGTGELFF TGTGCCTGGAGTGTGCTAGTGGGCACCGGGGAGCTGTTTTTT
TRBJ1-1 - TRBV19 CASSPPIGATEAFF TGTGCCAGTAGTCCCCCGATAGGGGCCACTGAAGCTTTCTTT
TRBJ2-4 TRBD1 TRBV18 CASTLGGQGNIQYF TGTGCCAGCACCCTGGGGGGACAGGGAAACATTCAGTACTTC
TRBJ1-2 - TRBV4-2 CASSPGGGSRYGYTF TGTGCCAGCAGCCCAGGCGGGGGTTCTCGCTATGGCTACACCTTC
TRBJ2-3 - TRBV19 CASSIYLGLEDTQYF TGTGCCAGTAGTATCTACCTGGGTCTAGAGGATACGCAGTATTTT
TRBJ1-1 TRBD1 TRBV25-1 CASRTSTGVNTEAFF TGTGCCAGCAGAACCTCAACAGGGGTGAACACTGAAGCTTTCTTT
TRBJ1-5 - TRBV27 CASSFQGTAGRSYQPQHF TGTGCCAGCAGTTTTCAGGGAACAGCCGGGCGAAGCTATCAGCCCCAGCATTTT
TRBJ2-1 TRBD1 TRBV2 CASTLGEGARYNEQFF TGTGCCAGCACCCTGGGCGAGGGGGCGCGATACAATGAGCAGTTCTTC
TRBJ2-1 - TRBV28 CASREEELYNEQFF TGTGCCAGCAGGGAGGAGGAGCTTTACAATGAGCAGTTCTTC